What follows are 16 T cell receptor beta chains derived from one specimen sequenced in a study of T cells in Graves' hyperthyroidism and ophthalmopathy. The investigators amplified TCR beta CDR3 regions from RNA transcripts. The TCR CDR3 was amplified in a first-round RT-PCR using the HTBI primer set. TCRdb re-analysed the multiplex PCR reads in MiXCR, keeping a single row per CDR3 protein. The sample holds fewer than 400,000 distinct CDR3 sequences, about 15% seen once. Sequencing was done on a sample of blood. All receptors derive from a woman aged 18-35 years with Graves' hyperthyroidism that later progressed to Graves' ophthalmopathy.

This clonotype was counted many times. This sequence joins TRBV20-1 and TRBJ2-5; possibly TRBD2 for D (5 bases). The germline V gene encodes CDR1 DFQATT and CDR2 SNEGSKA (reference sequence). Trimming took off 0 bases at V and 10 bases at J, with 12 bases between the two ends. The CDR3 runs 12 residues. The chain's CDR3 is CSAREREWDQYF. DNA of the CDR3: TGCAGTGCTAGAGAGAGGGAGTGGGACCAGTACTTC.

The rearrangement links TRBV20-1 to TRBJ2-7, with a possible D match to TRBD2 (6 bases). The germline V and J ends were trimmed by 1 base and 3 bases, with 10 bases remaining between them. Germline CDR1 reads DFQATT; CDR2 reads SNEGSKA (reference sequence). The CDR3 extends over 13 amino acids. The CDR3 protein is CSARGDSFYEQYF. CDR3 coding DNA: TGCAGTGCTAGAGGGGACTCATTCTACGAGCAGTACTTC.

V is TRBV25-1 and J is TRBJ2-1, with a weak D call TRBD2 (7 bases). Germline V gives CDR1 MGHDK, CDR2 SYGVNS. The CDR3 is 15 amino acids. V dropped 4 bases and J dropped 3 bases, with 13 bases sitting between them. CDR3 sequence (DNA): TGTGCCAGCAGTGGGGGGAGGGGGTTCTACAATGAGCAGTTCTTC. It translates to CASSGGRGFYNEQFF.

The sample holds a few counts of this clonotype. This sequence joins TRBV5-1 and TRBJ1-1, with TRBD1 matching over 7 bases. This CDR3 has 15 amino acids. CDR1 is SGHRS, CDR2 YFSETQ, per germline. V trimming: 2 bases; J trimming: 1 base; junction bases outside the gene matches: 5. In DNA form, the CDR3 reads TGCGCCAGCAGCTTTCAGGGGGGGAAGAACACTGAAGCTTTCTTT. Translation: CASSFQGGKNTEAFF.

The rearrangement joins TRBV19 to TRBJ2-7; D is possibly TRBD2 (6 bases). Germline V lookup: CDR1 LNHDA, CDR2 SQIVND (reference sequence). Trimming stripped 5 bases from V and 4 bases from J, with 12 bases between. The CDR3 is 13 residues long. CDR3 sequence: CASSPSEGYEQYF. The CDR3 nucleotides read TGTGCCAGTAGTCCGTCGGAGGGATACGAGCAGTACTTC.

There are a few counts of this clonotype. The chain has TRBV27 and TRBJ1-6; weak D call: TRBD1 (5 bases). V was clipped by 7 bases and J by 11 bases, with 18 bases between them. The CDR3 has 14 amino acids. Germline CDR1 reads MNHEY; CDR2 reads SMNVEV (reference sequence). The CDR3 protein is CASKVRAGGAPLHF. DNA of the CDR3: TGTGCCAGCAAAGTTCGGGCCGGGGGTGCACCCCTCCACTTT.

This chain connects TRBV18 to TRBJ2-6, with unresolved D. The CDR3 length is 16 residues. The V gene lost 5 bases and the J gene lost 2 bases, with 13 bases spanning the gap. CDR1 and CDR2 (germline): KGHSH, LQKENI. DNA of the CDR3: TGTGCCAGCTCAAAGCTCCTTATCCCTGGGGCCAACGTCCTGACTTTC. As protein: CASSKLLIPGANVLTF.

This clonotype was counted ten times or more. This chain links TRBV20-1 with TRBJ2-7; 9 bases agree with TRBD1. V shed 5 bases, J shed 4 bases, and the junction held 9 bases outside the gene matches. Germline loops: CDR1 DFQATT, CDR2 SNEGSKA (reference sequence). This CDR3 region has 14 residues. CDR3 residues: CSAQTGTGSYEQYF. CDR3 sequence (DNA): TGCAGTGCTCAAACCGGGACAGGGTCATACGAGCAGTACTTC.

This clonotype came up many times. The genes are TRBV7-2 and TRBJ2-5, with 7 bases fitting TRBD2. V lost 5 bases, J lost 5 bases, and 11 bases stayed unmatched. The germline V gene has CDR1 SGHTA and CDR2 FQGNSA. The CDR3 is 15 amino acids. CDR3 residues: CASSLRLAPGETQYF. Written as DNA, the CDR3 is TGTGCCAGCAGCCTTAGACTAGCTCCAGGCGAGACCCAGTACTTC.

The table lists this clonotype with a few counts. DNA for the CDR3: TGTGCCAGCACAGAGGATTGGAGGCAGGGGGCAATTCAGCCCCAGCATTTT. Encoded protein: CASTEDWRQGAIQPQHF. The chain links TRBV12-3 or TRBV12-4 to TRBJ1-5; 8 positions match TRBD1. Trimming took 7 bases from V and 6 from J; bases not matched to a gene: 17. The CDR3 runs 17 residues.

This clonotype was recorded a few times. The junction and the germline gene differ at one end; a read error may be behind it. The rearrangement uses TRBV6-2 or TRBV6-3 and TRBJ1-2; D may be TRBD1 (5 bases). The length of the CDR3 is 14 residues. Per germline, CDR1 MNHEY and CDR2 SVGEGT. CDR3 loop: CASRKTVTSYGCTF. As DNA, the CDR3 is TGTGCCAGCAGAAAGACAGTTACCTCCTATGGCTGCACCTTC.

Ten or more counts support this clonotype. The V call is TRBV6-1, the J call TRBJ2-1; 8 bases align to TRBD1. The V gene's germline CDR1 is MNHNS and CDR2 SASEGT. The CDR3 has 15 amino acids. Losses at the gene ends were 5 bases for V and 4 bases for J; bases not matched to a gene: 7. CDR3 in amino acids: CASSPGTGLYNEQFF. The CDR3 DNA is TGTGCCAGCAGTCCCGGGACAGGACTTTACAATGAGCAGTTCTTC.

The gene calls are TRBV19 and TRBJ2-7; the match to TRBD2 covers 9 bases. In germline, CDR1 is LNHDA, CDR2 SQIVND (reference sequence). The CDR3 contains 15 residues. J lost 2 bases, V lost 1 base, and 3 bases had no gene match. The CDR3 spells CASSIALAGTYEQYF. In DNA, the CDR3 is TGTGCCAGTAGTATAGCCCTAGCGGGAACCTACGAGCAGTACTTC.

This clonotype was counted many times. The chain employs TRBV20-1 and TRBJ2-7; the match to TRBD2 covers 8 bases. Trimming cost V 6 bases and J 2 bases; bases outside gene matches: 9. The germline gives CDR1 DFQATT, CDR2 SNEGSKA (reference sequence). This CDR3 is built from 14 residues. CDR3 nucleotide sequence: TGCAGTGCAGGGAAGCGGGAGTTTGCCTACGAGCAGTACTTC. Protein product: CSAGKREFAYEQYF.

There are many counts of this clonotype. The chain employs TRBV11-2 and TRBJ2-7, with D perhaps TRBD2 (6 bases). Germline-derived CDR1 and CDR2 are SGHAT and FQNNGV. The CDR3 contains 15 residues. Deletions cut 5 bases from V and 3 bases from J, with 17 bases between. The CDR3 DNA follows: TGTGCCAGCAGCCTCGACCGGGACTCCCTCTACGAGCAGTACTTC. It yields the protein CASSLDRDSLYEQYF.

The chain links TRBV5-4 to TRBJ2-1; 13 bases are a match to TRBD2. CDR3 size: 16 residues. V shed 3 bases, J shed 8 bases, and the junction held 8 bases outside the gene matches. Germline CDR1 and CDR2: SGHNT and YYREEE (reference sequence). The CDR3 nucleotides read TGTGCCAGCAGCTATGGGACTAGCGGGGCCGCCCATGAGCAGTTCTTC. This codes for CASSYGTSGAAHEQFF.